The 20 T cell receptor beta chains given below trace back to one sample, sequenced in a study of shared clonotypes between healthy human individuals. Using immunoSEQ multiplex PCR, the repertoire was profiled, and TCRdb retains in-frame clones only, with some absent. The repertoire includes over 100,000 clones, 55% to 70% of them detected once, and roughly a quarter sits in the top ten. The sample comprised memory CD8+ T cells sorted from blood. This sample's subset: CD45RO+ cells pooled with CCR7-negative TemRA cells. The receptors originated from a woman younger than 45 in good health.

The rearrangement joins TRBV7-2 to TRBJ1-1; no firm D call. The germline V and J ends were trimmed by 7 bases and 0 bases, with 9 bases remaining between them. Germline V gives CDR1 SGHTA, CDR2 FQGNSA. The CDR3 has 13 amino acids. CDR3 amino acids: CASTTYLNTEAFF. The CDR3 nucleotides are TGTGCCAGCACAACGTACCTGAACACTGAAGCTTTCTTT. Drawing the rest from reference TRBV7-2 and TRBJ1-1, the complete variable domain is GAGVSQSPSNKVTEKGKDVELRCDPISGHTALYWYRQSLGQGLEFLIYFQGNSAPDKSGLPSDRFSAERTGGSVSTLTIQRTQQEDSAVYLCASTTYLNTEAFFGQGTRLTVV.

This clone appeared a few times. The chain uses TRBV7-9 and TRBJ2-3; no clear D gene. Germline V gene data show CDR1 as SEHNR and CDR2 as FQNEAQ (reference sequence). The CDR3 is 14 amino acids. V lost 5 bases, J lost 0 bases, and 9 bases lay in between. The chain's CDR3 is CASSPLLSTDTQYF. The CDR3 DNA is TGTGCCAGCAGCCCCCTACTTAGCACAGATACGCAGTATTTT.

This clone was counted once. CDR3 region: CASSLRDLRRLNTGELFF. DNA of the CDR3: TGTGCCAGCAGTTTACGGGACCTAAGAAGGCTGAACACCGGGGAGCTGTTTTTT. The V call is TRBV28, the J call TRBJ2-2; D tentatively fits TRBD1 or TRBD2 (5 bases each). The CDR3 has 18 residues. V was clipped by 2 bases and J by 1 base, with 17 bases between them. Germline CDR1 reads MDHEN; CDR2 reads SYDVKM.

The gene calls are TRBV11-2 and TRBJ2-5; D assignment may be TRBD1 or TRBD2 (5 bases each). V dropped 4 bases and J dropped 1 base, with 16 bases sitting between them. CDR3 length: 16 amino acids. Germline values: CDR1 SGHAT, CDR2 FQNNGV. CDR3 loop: CASSSREGLGQETQYF. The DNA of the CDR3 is TGTGCCAGCAGCTCCCGCGAGGGGCTAGGCCAAGAGACCCAGTACTTC. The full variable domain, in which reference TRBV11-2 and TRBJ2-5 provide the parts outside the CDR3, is EAGVAQSPRYKIIEKRQSVAFWCNPISGHATLYWYQQILGQGPKLLIQFQNNGVVDDSQLPKDRFSAERLKGVDSTLKIQPAKLEDSAVYLCASSSREGLGQETQYFGPGTRLLVL.

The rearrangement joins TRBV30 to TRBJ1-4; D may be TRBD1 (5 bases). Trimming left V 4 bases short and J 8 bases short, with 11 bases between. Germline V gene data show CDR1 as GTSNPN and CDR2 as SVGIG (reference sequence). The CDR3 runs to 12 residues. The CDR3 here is CAWTGWEEKLFF. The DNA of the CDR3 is TGTGCCTGGACAGGGTGGGAAGAAAAACTGTTTTTT. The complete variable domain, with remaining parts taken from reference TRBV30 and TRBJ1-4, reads SQTIHQWPATLVQPVGSPLSLECTVEGTSNPNLYWYRQAAGRGLQLLFYSVGIGQISSEVPQNLSASRPQDRQFILSSKKLLLSDSGFYLCAWTGWEEKLFFGSGTQLSVL.

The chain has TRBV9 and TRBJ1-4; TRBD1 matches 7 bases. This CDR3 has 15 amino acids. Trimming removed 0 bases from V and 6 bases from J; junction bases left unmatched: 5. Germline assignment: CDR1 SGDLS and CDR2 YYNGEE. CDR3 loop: CASSVEGQVHEKLFF. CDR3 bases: TGTGCCAGCAGCGTAGAAGGACAGGTGCATGAAAAACTGTTTTTT.

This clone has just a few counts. CDR3 sequence (DNA): TGTGCCAGCAGCCCACAGACGGGATTCTACGAGCAGTACTTC. Translation gives CASSPQTGFYEQYF. V is TRBV9 and J is TRBJ2-7; D is perhaps TRBD2 (5 bases). The CDR3 totals 14 residues. V was shortened by 4 bases and J by 3 bases, with 14 bases between the two germline ends. The germline gives CDR1 SGDLS, CDR2 YYNGEE.

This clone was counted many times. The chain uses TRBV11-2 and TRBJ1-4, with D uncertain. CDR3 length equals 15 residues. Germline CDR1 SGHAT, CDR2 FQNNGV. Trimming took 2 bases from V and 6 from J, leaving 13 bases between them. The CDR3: CASSLLRELDEKLFF. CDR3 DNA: TGTGCCAGCAGCTTACTAAGGGAATTAGATGAAAAACTGTTTTTT.

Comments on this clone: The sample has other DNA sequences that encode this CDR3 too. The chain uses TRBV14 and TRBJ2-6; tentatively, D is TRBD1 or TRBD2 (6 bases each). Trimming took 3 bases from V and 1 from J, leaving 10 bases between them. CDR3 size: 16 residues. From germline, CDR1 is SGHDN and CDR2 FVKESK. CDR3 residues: CASSQGGYSGANVLTF. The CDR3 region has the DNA TGTGCCAGCAGCCAGGGGGGCTATTCTGGGGCCAACGTCCTGACTTTC.

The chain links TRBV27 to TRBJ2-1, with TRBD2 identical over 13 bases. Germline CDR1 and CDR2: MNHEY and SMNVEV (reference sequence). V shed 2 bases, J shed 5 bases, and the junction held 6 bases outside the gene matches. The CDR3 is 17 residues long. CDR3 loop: CASSLPGLAGVHNEQFF. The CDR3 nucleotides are TGTGCCAGCAGTTTACCAGGACTAGCGGGAGTACACAATGAGCAGTTCTTC.

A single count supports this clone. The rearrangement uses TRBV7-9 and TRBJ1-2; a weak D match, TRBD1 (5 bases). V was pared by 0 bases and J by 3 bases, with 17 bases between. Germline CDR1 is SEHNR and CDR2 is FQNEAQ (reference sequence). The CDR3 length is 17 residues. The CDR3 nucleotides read TGTGCCAGCAGCTTAGCGCAAGGGGACCCACATTACTATGGCTACACCTTC. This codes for CASSLAQGDPHYYGYTF.

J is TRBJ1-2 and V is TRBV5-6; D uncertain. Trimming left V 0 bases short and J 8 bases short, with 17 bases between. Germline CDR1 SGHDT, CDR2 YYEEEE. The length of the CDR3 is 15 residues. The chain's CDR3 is CASSLDGLESGGYTF. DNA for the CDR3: TGTGCCAGCAGCTTGGACGGGCTCGAGTCGGGCGGCTACACCTTC.

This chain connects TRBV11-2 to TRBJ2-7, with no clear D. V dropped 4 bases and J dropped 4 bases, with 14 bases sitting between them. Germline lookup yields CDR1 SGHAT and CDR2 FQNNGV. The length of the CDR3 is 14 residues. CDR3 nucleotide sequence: TGTGCCAGCAGCTCATACCTGGCGGAGTACGAGCAGTACTTC. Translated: CASSSYLAEYEQYF. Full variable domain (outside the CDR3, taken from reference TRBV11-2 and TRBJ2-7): EAGVAQSPRYKIIEKRQSVAFWCNPISGHATLYWYQQILGQGPKLLIQFQNNGVVDDSQLPKDRFSAERLKGVDSTLKIQPAKLEDSAVYLCASSSYLAEYEQYFGPGTRLTVT.

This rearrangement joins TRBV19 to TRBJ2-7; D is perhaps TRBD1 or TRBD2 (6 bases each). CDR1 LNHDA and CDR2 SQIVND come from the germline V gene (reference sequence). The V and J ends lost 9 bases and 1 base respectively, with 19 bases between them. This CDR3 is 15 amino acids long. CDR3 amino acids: CASHDGGPLSYEQYF. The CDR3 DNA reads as TGTGCCAGCCACGACGGGGGCCCATTATCCTACGAGCAGTACTTC.

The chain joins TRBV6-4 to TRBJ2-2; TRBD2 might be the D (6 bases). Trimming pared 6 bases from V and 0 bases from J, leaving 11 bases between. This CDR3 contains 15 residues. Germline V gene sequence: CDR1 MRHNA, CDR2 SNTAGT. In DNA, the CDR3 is TGTGCCAGCAGCGTTAGCGGTGCGAACACCGGGGAGCTGTTTTTT. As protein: CASSVSGANTGELFF.

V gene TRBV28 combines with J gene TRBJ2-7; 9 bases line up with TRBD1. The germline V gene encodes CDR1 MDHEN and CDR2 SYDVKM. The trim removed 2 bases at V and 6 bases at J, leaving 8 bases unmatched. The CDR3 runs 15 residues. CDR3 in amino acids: CASSLNRGLAGEQYF. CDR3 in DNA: TGTGCCAGCAGTTTAAACAGGGGGCTCGCGGGCGAGCAGTACTTC.

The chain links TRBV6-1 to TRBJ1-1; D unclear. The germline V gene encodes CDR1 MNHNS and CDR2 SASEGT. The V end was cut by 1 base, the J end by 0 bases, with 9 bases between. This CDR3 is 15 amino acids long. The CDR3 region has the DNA TGTGCCAGCAGTGAAGTGGCCTTCGTGAACACTGAAGCTTTCTTT. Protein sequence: CASSEVAFVNTEAFF.

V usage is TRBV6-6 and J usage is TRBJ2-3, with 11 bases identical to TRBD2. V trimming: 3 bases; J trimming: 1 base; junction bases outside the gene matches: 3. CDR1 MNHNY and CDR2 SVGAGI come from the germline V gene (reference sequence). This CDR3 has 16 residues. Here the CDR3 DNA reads TGTGCCAGCAGTTATAGCGGGAGGGTGCGCACAGATACGCAGTATTTT. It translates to CASSYSGRVRTDTQYF.

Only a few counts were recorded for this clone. The CDR3 coding sequence is TGTGCCAGCAGCCCACAGGGTGGAGAGACCCAGTACTTC. Translation gives CASSPQGGETQYF. V usage is TRBV5-6 and J usage is TRBJ2-5; TRBD1 might be the D (6 bases). Germline CDR1 reads SGHDT; CDR2 reads YYEEEE. Trimming left V 4 bases short and J 4 bases short, with 11 bases between. The CDR3 is made up of 13 amino acids. The entire variable domain, with the rest obtained from reference TRBV5-6 and TRBJ2-5, is as follows: DAGVTQSPTHLIKTRGQQVTLRCSPKSGHDTVSWYQQALGQGPQFIFQYYEEEERQRGNFPDRFSGHQFPNYSSELNVNALLLGDSALYLCASSPQGGETQYFGPGTRLLVL.

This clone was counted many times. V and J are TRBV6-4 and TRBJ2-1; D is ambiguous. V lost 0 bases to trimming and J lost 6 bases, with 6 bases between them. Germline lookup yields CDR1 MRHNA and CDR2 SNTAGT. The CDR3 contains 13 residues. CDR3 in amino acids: CASSDSPSNEQFF. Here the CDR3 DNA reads TGTGCCAGCAGTGACTCCCCGAGCAATGAGCAGTTCTTC.